The 6 T cell receptor beta chains given below trace back to one sample, sequenced in a study of shared clonotypes between healthy human individuals. This table comes from immunoSEQ multiplex PCR, and its TCRdb copy is limited to in-frame clones, with some not included. This sample has some 2,000,000 clones, with almost 96% found just once. Sequencing was carried out using naive CD4+ T cells sorted from blood. Subset indicated: CD45RA+ positively selected. These receptors came from a young man in good health.

The CDR3 DNA is TGTGCCATCAGTGAGCTGACAGGGGGGTACGAGCAGTACTTC. This encodes CAISELTGGYEQYF. The rearrangement links TRBV10-3 to TRBJ2-7; 9 nucleotides match TRBD1. The CDR3 is made up of 14 amino acids. Per the germline V gene, CDR1 is ENHRY and CDR2 is SYGVKD. The V gene end was trimmed by 2 bases and the J gene end by 4 bases; junction bases not matched to a gene: 3.

Regarding this clone: This CDR3 is also generated by other DNA sequences in the sample. The rearrangement joins TRBV7-2 to TRBJ1-2; D call uncertain. V lost 1 base to trimming and J lost 8 bases, with 8 bases between them. This CDR3 is built from 12 residues. Germline-derived CDR1 and CDR2 are SGHTA and FQGNSA. The CDR3 is CASSLVGRGYTF. In nucleotides, the CDR3 is TGTGCCAGCAGCTTAGTGGGAAGAGGCTACACCTTC.

The genes are TRBV5-1 and TRBJ2-4; either TRBD1 or TRBD2 may fit D (6 bases each). V was pared by 0 bases and J by 9 bases, with 13 bases between. In germline, CDR1 is SGHRS, CDR2 YFSETQ. The CDR3 covers 14 residues. CDR3 residues: CASSLAGGQAIQYF. The CDR3 region has the DNA TGCGCCAGCAGCTTGGCTGGGGGGCAGGCCATTCAGTACTTC.

V gene TRBV10-1 combines with J gene TRBJ2-2; possible D gene TRBD1, 6 bases. Germline CDR1 reads WNHNN; CDR2 reads SYGVQD (reference sequence). Trimming cost V 4 bases and J 4 bases, with 13 bases left between them. The length of the CDR3 is 15 residues. The CDR3 here is CASSGARGSTGELFF. CDR3 DNA: TGCGCCAGCAGTGGTGCTAGGGGGAGCACCGGGGAGCTGTTTTTT.

This clone appeared a single time. The rearrangement links TRBV19 to TRBJ2-7; TRBD2 matches at 7 bases. J was trimmed by 5 bases and V by 0 bases; bases with no gene match: 7. CDR1 is LNHDA and CDR2 is SQIVND in the germline V gene (reference sequence). The CDR3 length is 15 residues. CDR3 sequence reads: CASSIDRLAGNEQYF. CDR3 nucleotides: TGTGCCAGTAGTATAGATCGACTAGCTGGGAACGAGCAGTACTTC.

The gene calls are TRBV7-2 and TRBJ2-1; perhaps TRBD2 as D (6 bases). V was pared by 0 bases and J by 4 bases, with 16 bases between. CDR1 and CDR2 (germline): SGHTA, FQGNSA. CDR3 length: 17 residues. CDR3 region: CASSLAGSGSAYNEQFF. CDR3 nucleotides: TGTGCCAGCAGCTTAGCCGGTAGCGGAAGTGCTTACAATGAGCAGTTCTTC.